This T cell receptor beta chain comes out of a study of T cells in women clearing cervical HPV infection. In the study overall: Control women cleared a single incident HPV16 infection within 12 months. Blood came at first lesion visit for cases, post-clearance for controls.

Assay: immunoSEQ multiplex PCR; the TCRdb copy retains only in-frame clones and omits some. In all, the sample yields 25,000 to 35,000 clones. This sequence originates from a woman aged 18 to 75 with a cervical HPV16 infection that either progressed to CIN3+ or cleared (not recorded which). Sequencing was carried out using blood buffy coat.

CDR3 DNA, as far as it was read: TGTGCCAGCAGTGAAGACCAGAAATTTTATGGC. It specifies CASSEDQKFYG. In full, the CDR3 is CASSEDQKFYGYTF. V usage is TRBV6-1 and J usage is TRBJ1-2; D is uncertain. The read is 3 residues too short to cover the CDR3 end, so that end is filled in from the germline J gene. V was pared by 1 base and J by 5 bases, with 11 bases between. The germline V gene has CDR1 MNHNS and CDR2 SASEGT. The CDR3 loop spans 14 amino acids.